The present TCR beta chain was sequenced within a study of post-analysis software for immune sequencing data. Study background: Progressive-relapsing, secondary progressive and relapsing-remitting multiple sclerosis were among the disease courses included.

cDNA libraries of TCR beta carried unique molecular identifiers. From roughly 1 to 10 million T cells, roughly 540,000 cDNA molecules were obtained. One entry per CDR3 protein results from TCRdb running MiXCR on the PCR reads. The sample includes roughly 200,000 distinct CDR3 sequences, approximately 29% seen only once; the top ten take roughly 3.5%. General study points: People with multiple sclerosis had a significantly lower normalized Chao1 diversity than controls did. A few TRBV segments occurring more often in patients than controls included TRBV5-6, TRBV5-1 and TRBV20-1.

The CDR3 covers 15 residues. The V gene lost 3 bases and the J gene lost 2 bases, with 12 bases spanning the gap. The germline V gene has CDR1 MNHNY and CDR2 SVGAGI (reference sequence). This clonotype has ten or more counts. Antigen unknown. The sample comprised blood. This TCR was sampled from a girl aged 2-17 years with multiple sclerosis. J is TRBJ2-3 and V is TRBV6-6; unclear D gene. CDR3 protein: CASSYSAGPTDTQYF. The CDR3 DNA is TGTGCCAGCAGTTATTCTGCTGGTCCCACAGATACGCAGTATTTT.